Listed below are T cell receptor beta chains from one sample, sequenced in a study of a mutant IDH1 vaccine in newly diagnosed glioma. Only in-frame clones appear in the TCRdb table, and some are missing; sequencing was by immunoSEQ multiplex PCR. The data hold 80,000 to 100,000 clones, with about four fifths observed a single time. The specimen was PBMCs, collected from a glioma patient treated with radiotherapy, temozolomide or both. The receptors stem from a man aged 40-50 years with glioma. Some clones in this sample may be carry-over from other donors' samples. Both conserved end residues are part of each CDR3. D genes are given only for firm matches. Where a row states a size, it is once, few, many or the class of an expanded clone; other rows omit it.

V	size	J	D	DNA	CDR3
TRBV30	.	TRBJ2-7	.	TGTGCCTGGAGTTCCCCCTACGAGCAGTACTTC	CAWSSPYEQYF
TRBV19	.	TRBJ2-2	.	TGTGCCAGTAGTAGCGGGGCGCAGAACACCGGGGAGCTGTTTTTT	CASSSGAQNTGELFF
TRBV5-6	once	TRBJ2-7	TRBD1	TGTGCCAGCAGCGGGACAGGGATCGGGCGCGACTCCCCGTACTTC	CASSGTGIGRDSPYF
TRBV6-5	.	TRBJ1-3	.	TGTGCCAGCAGTTTGCAGGGTGGCGGAAACACCATATATTTT	CASSLQGGGNTIYF
TRBV5-6	.	TRBJ1-4	.	TGTGCCAGCAGCTTGGGTAATAATGAAAAACTGTTTTTT	CASSLGNNEKLFF
TRBV5-6	.	TRBJ1-1	.	TGTGCCAGCAGCTTGGAGTCCGGGAACACTGAAGCTTTCTTT	CASSLESGNTEAFF
TRBV19	.	TRBJ1-2	.	TGTGCCAGTAGTCGTCGGACACTCAACTATGGCTACACCTTC	CASSRRTLNYGYTF
TRBV10-3	.	TRBJ2-7	TRBD1	TGTGCCATCAGTGGACAGGGGCAGTACTTC	CAISGQGQYF
TRBV7-6	once	TRBJ2-7	TRBD1	TGTGCCAGCAGCCCCCAGGACAGGGCTCCCTACGAGCAGTACTTC	CASSPQDRAPYEQYF
TRBV5-1	few	TRBJ1-1	.	TGCGCCAGCAGCTTGCTCCGCCCGAACACTGAAGCTTTCTTT	CASSLLRPNTEAFF
TRBV6-1	.	TRBJ2-7	.	TGTGCCAGCAGTGAAGTCTTGACAGGCCCCTACGAGCAGTACTTC	CASSEVLTGPYEQYF
TRBV6-6	.	TRBJ1-2	.	TGTGCCAGCAGTTACGGCGGGGGCCTTAACTATGGCTACACCTTC	CASSYGGGLNYGYTF
TRBV9	once	TRBJ2-1	TRBD2	TGTGCCAGCAGCAGAGCGGGGGGGCTCAATGAGCAGTTCTTC	CASSRAGGLNEQFF
TRBV5-1	.	TRBJ2-3	TRBD2	TGCGCCAGCAGCTTGGGAAGCGGGGGGTGGGCAGATACGCAGTATTTT	CASSLGSGGWADTQYF
TRBV19	.	TRBJ1-5	.	TGTGCCAGTAGTATTGGGCACGGGGGGGTCATCAACCAGCCCCAGCATTTT	CASSIGHGGVINQPQHF
TRBV27	.	TRBJ1-1	.	TGTGCCAGCAGTTTAGGACTTAGGGCCACTGAAGCTTTCTTT	CASSLGLRATEAFF
TRBV4-1	.	TRBJ2-5	.	TGCGCCAGCAGCCCTACTAGAAAGAGTAAAGAGACCCAGTACTTC	CASSPTRKSKETQYF
TRBV9	.	TRBJ2-7	.	TGTGCCAGCAGCGTGAGCCCCTTTGGTGGATGGGACGAGCAGTACTTC	CASSVSPFGGWDEQYF
TRBV9	.	TRBJ2-3	.	TGTGCCAGCAGCGTAGGGGCCTCTGGGGCAGATACGCAGTATTTT	CASSVGASGADTQYF
TRBV25-1	.	TRBJ2-5	TRBD1	TGTGCCAGCAGTAATCCGGGACAGGGGGTCCAAGAGACCCAGTACTTC	CASSNPGQGVQETQYF
TRBV29-1	many	TRBJ1-2	TRBD1	TGCAGCGTGGGGGACAGTGTAAACTATGGCTACACCTTC	CSVGDSVNYGYTF
TRBV6-1	.	TRBJ2-7	TRBD1	TGTGCCAGCAGGGCACAGACAGGGGTCCCCTACGAGCAGTACTTC	CASRAQTGVPYEQYF
TRBV5-3	.	TRBJ2-5	.	TGTGCCAGAGGGGCCGGGCAGCAAGAGACCCAGTACTTC	CARGAGQQETQYF
TRBV6-5	.	TRBJ1-1	.	TGTGCCAGCGAATGGGAGACTGAAGCTTTCTTT	CASEWETEAFF
TRBV2	.	TRBJ1-1	TRBD1	TGTGCCAGCACGAGGACAGGGATGAACACTGAAGCTTTCTTT	CASTRTGMNTEAFF
TRBV6-1	.	TRBJ1-5	.	TGTGCCAGCAGTTCCTTCAGAGGGCCCCAGCATTTT	CASSSFRGPQHF
TRBV2	.	TRBJ1-2	.	TGTGCCAGCAGTGAACCCAGCCGGGGGCTGAATGGCTACACCTTC	CASSEPSRGLNGYTF
TRBV29-1	.	TRBJ2-5	.	TGCAGCGTTGTCCCCAAGGGGAGAGGGGAGACCCAGTACTTC	CSVVPKGRGETQYF
TRBV5-6	.	TRBJ2-1	.	TGTGCCAGCAGCCCGACGGGAATACAGGAGGTCGACAATGAGCAGTTCTTC	CASSPTGIQEVDNEQFF
TRBV19	once	TRBJ1-5	TRBD1	TGTGCCAGTAATCCGGGACAGAATCAGCCCCAGCATTTT	CASNPGQNQPQHF
TRBV15	.	TRBJ2-7	.	TGTGCCACCAGCAGAGGTACAGAAAGCTACGAGCAGTACTTC	CATSRGTESYEQYF
TRBV18	.	TRBJ1-1	.	TGTGCCAGCTCACCACCGTGGCAGAGCGAAGGGGGAGCTTTCTTT	CASSPPWQSEGGAFF
TRBV1	.	TRBJ2-1	.	TGCACCAGCAGCCCAGGACTAGAAGGGGGCTCCTACAATGAGCAGTTCTTC	CTSSPGLEGGSYNEQFF
TRBV6-6	.	TRBJ2-1	TRBD1	TGTGCCAGCAGCCCGGGACAGGGCAATGAGCAGTTCTTC	CASSPGQGNEQFF
TRBV10-2	.	TRBJ2-7	.	TGCGCCAGCAGTAAAGGAGACAAAACCTACGAGCAGTACTTC	CASSKGDKTYEQYF
TRBV9	.	TRBJ1-4	TRBD1	TGTGCCAGCAGCGACGGGACAGGGAGGGAAAAACTGTTTTTT	CASSDGTGREKLFF
TRBV5-6	.	TRBJ2-5	.	TGTGCCAGCAGTCTGGACAATTTACAAGAGACCCAGTACTTC	CASSLDNLQETQYF
TRBV4-1	.	TRBJ2-7	.	TGCGCCAGCAGCCAATTCCCGGAGGGCTCCTACGAGCAGTACTTC	CASSQFPEGSYEQYF
TRBV2	.	TRBJ1-1	.	TGTGCCAGCAGGGACGGAGGAGGGACTGAAGCTTTCTTT	CASRDGGGTEAFF
TRBV5-1	.	TRBJ2-1	.	TGCGCCAGCAGCTTGGGAGACAGGATCAATGAGCAGTTCTTC	CASSLGDRINEQFF
TRBV5-8	.	TRBJ2-7	.	TGTGCCAGCAGCCGGGGTCCTACCTACGAGCAGTACTTC	CASSRGPTYEQYF
TRBV5-1	.	TRBJ2-7	TRBD1	TGCGCCAGCAGCTTGGATACGGGACAGGGCAACGAGCAGTACTTC	CASSLDTGQGNEQYF
TRBV21-1	.	TRBJ1-2	.	TGTGCCAGCAGCACCCTGCCCCCCGGGACAGATTGTGGCTACACCTTC	CASSTLPPGTDCGYTF
TRBV4-1	.	TRBJ1-5	.	TGCGCCAGCAGCCAAGGGAGGCAGTACAATCAGCCCCAGCATTTT	CASSQGRQYNQPQHF
TRBV10-3	.	TRBJ1-2	TRBD1	TGTGCCGTAGGGGACAGCGCTCCATATGGCTACACCTTC	CAVGDSAPYGYTF
TRBV30	.	TRBJ1-2	TRBD1	TGTGCCTGGAGTTCACAGGGGATGGGCTATGGCTACACCTTC	CAWSSQGMGYGYTF
TRBV29-1	.	TRBJ2-3	TRBD2	TGCAGCGTTGGACCTACCCGGGGGGGGAACACAGATACGCAGTATTTT	CSVGPTRGGNTDTQYF
TRBV5-1	.	TRBJ2-1	TRBD1	TGCGCCAGCAGCTACCACAACCCCGGGACAGGGCCGTCCTACAATGAGCAGTTCTTC	CASSYHNPGTGPSYNEQFF
TRBV7-2	.	TRBJ2-3	TRBD1	TGTGCCAGCAGCTTCCGGGACAGGACCCAAGATACGCAGTATTTT	CASSFRDRTQDTQYF
TRBV2	.	TRBJ2-4	.	TGTGCCAGCAGTGATGAACAGGCCAGTATTCAGTACTTC	CASSDEQASIQYF
TRBV5-6	.	TRBJ1-3	TRBD1	TGTGCCACCTCTAGACAGGGCTCTGGAAACACCATATATTTT	CATSRQGSGNTIYF
TRBV6-5	few	TRBJ1-2	TRBD1	TGTGCCAGCAGTCCCCCAGAGACAGGGGTCTATGGCTACACCTTC	CASSPPETGVYGYTF
TRBV5-5	.	TRBJ2-7	.	TGTGCCAGCAGCTTCCCGGGACCCTACGAGCAGTACTTC	CASSFPGPYEQYF
TRBV6-5	.	TRBJ2-2	TRBD1	TGTGCCAGCAGTTACGGCGCAGGGGGCTCCGGGGAGCTGTTTTTT	CASSYGAGGSGELFF
TRBV6-4	once	TRBJ1-2	TRBD1	TGTGCCAGCAGCGCAGGACAGGGAGGCTACACCTTC	CASSAGQGGYTF